The T cell receptor beta chain under discussion was sequenced for a study of cytomegalovirus exposure and HLA in healthy donors (dated by TCRdb to the late 2010s). Describing the broader study: A later analysis indicated that the 120 validation repertoires were generated on the platform also employed for the approximately 700 repertoires of the first cohort. A separate validation cohort of approximately 120 different subjects was used in addition to the 666-subject first cohort. The study aimed to test whether signatures of past pathogen exposure could be identified by cataloging public T cell receptors. High-throughput TCR immunosequencing, statistical association of individual TCRs with disease status, and machine learning were combined to predict cytomegalovirus infection status. On the study overall, not on this receptor specifically: The classifier was reported to diagnose cytomegalovirus status with high specificity and sensitivity in both the original cohort and the validation cohort. The study gave a list of around 170 TCR beta chains associated with cytomegalovirus. Most TCR sequences were seen in very few donors, while some public TCRs were found in many individuals. Subsequent analysis determined that TCRs grouped into clusters in the first cohort also showed a tendency toward co-occurrence across the 120 validation repertoires, and 85% to 95% of cluster scores exceeded 0. A later analysis lacked HLA typing for the validation cohort, so it scored co-occurrence in that cohort across all 110 or so repertoires. In vitro tests confirmed that a few of the cytomegalovirus-associated TCR beta chains recognize cytomegalovirus antigens. According to the authors, the approach could potentially be generalized to other disease states and immunological phenotypes.

Receptor amplification or capture employed the immunoSEQ multiplex PCR assay. The study's own analysis went as follows. A statistical classification framework was developed to diagnose cytomegalovirus status using the catalog of TCR beta chain sequences. In its TCRdb copy, this immuneACCESS table keeps in-frame sequences only and misses some clones. Where compared with another copy, unresolved V genes explain less than half of these, and the others have no known cause. That table supplies the V and J calls and clone size; D and trimming were determined from the DNA. The sample table shows some 330,000 clones, and about nine tenths are seen once. Around 0.8% of the sample belongs to the ten largest clones. From V the trimming removes 5 bases and from J it removes 1 base, while the gene matches leave 3 bases of the junction unaccounted for. From the cysteine through the phenylalanine, the CDR3 covers 14 amino acids. Of all the DNA, just the CDR3 is kept, 42 bases in frame from base 1. Reading the germline V gene gives CDR1 SGHVS and CDR2 FNYEAQ.

For this clone: Its antigen remains undetermined. No much larger clone is present one base from it, and per-base qualities are unavailable.

The donors were included in the validation cohort of around 120 subjects, a group kept apart from the approximately 690-subject first cohort. Sequencing was performed on PBMCs. The clonotype comes from a woman under 30 in good health and CMV-seronegative. The chain employs TRBV7-6 and TRBJ2-7; 9 central bases correspond to TRBD2. The CDR3 is CASSQTSGSYEQYF. The nucleotide sequence reads as follows: TGTGCCAGCAGCCAGACTAGCGGTTCCTACGAGCAGTACTTC.